These T cell receptor beta chains were read from a single sample in a study of blood T cell dynamics during melanoma immunotherapy. Profiled with immunoSEQ multiplex PCR; TCRdb holds only in-frame clones, not every one. Of roughly 5,000 clones listed, roughly 86% are singletons. The sample consisted of blood, taken from a patient treated with checkpoint blockade. These TCRs come from a human donor with melanoma. The CDR3 runs from the conserved cysteine through the conserved F or W. A D gene is named only where the DNA matches it firmly. Size is stated for part of the rows, as once, few or many counts, or as a class when the clone is expanded.

CDR3aa: CASSGTGGSDQPQHF
CDR3nt: TGCGCCAGCAGCGGTACAGGGGGATCGGATCAGCCCCAGCATTTT
d_gene: TRBD1
abundance: NA
j_gene: TRBJ1-5
v_gene: TRBV5-1

CDR3aa: CALTDRDLPSYEQYF
CDR3nt: TGTGCCCTCACGGACCGGGACCTCCCGTCCTACGAGCAGTACTTC
d_gene: NA
abundance: NA
j_gene: TRBJ2-7
v_gene: TRBV30

CDR3aa: CASSTTQNTEAFF
CDR3nt: TGTGCCAGTAGTACAACTCAGAACACTGAAGCTTTCTTT
d_gene: NA
abundance: NA
j_gene: TRBJ1-1
v_gene: TRBV19

CDR3aa: CASSPEGTRNEQFF
CDR3nt: TGTGCCAGCAGCCCCGAAGGGACTCGAAATGAGCAGTTCTTC
d_gene: NA
abundance: NA
j_gene: TRBJ2-1
v_gene: TRBV11-3

CDR3aa: CASSLGTGRLAGYTF
CDR3nt: TGCGCCAGCAGCTTGGGGACAGGGAGGTTAGCTGGCTACACCTTC
d_gene: TRBD1
abundance: NA
j_gene: TRBJ1-2
v_gene: TRBV5-1

CDR3aa: CASSTGGTGDTEAFF
CDR3nt: TGCGCCAGCAGCACTGGGGGGACAGGGGATACTGAAGCTTTCTTT
d_gene: TRBD1
abundance: NA
j_gene: TRBJ1-1
v_gene: TRBV5-1

CDR3aa: CSVEIRQQETQYF
CDR3nt: TGCAGCGTTGAAATACGACAGCAAGAGACCCAGTACTTC
d_gene: NA
abundance: NA
j_gene: TRBJ2-5
v_gene: TRBV29-1

CDR3aa: CASRSSGSDSPLHF
CDR3nt: TGTGCCAGCAGAAGTTCAGGGTCCGATTCACCCCTCCACTTT
d_gene: NA
abundance: NA
j_gene: TRBJ1-6
v_gene: TRBV27

CDR3aa: CASSLRQGARRQETQYF
CDR3nt: TGTGCCAGCAGCTTACGGCAGGGGGCTAGGAGACAAGAGACCCAGTACTTC
d_gene: TRBD1
abundance: NA
j_gene: TRBJ2-5
v_gene: TRBV7-2

CDR3aa: CASRGDPGTASPLHF
CDR3nt: TGTGCCAGCAGGGGAGACCCCGGGACCGCCTCACCCCTCCACTTT
d_gene: NA
abundance: NA
j_gene: TRBJ1-6
v_gene: TRBV6-1

CDR3aa: CASSQTRGTKETQYF
CDR3nt: TGCGCCAGCAGCCAAACAAGGGGGACAAAAGAGACCCAGTACTTC
d_gene: NA
abundance: NA
j_gene: TRBJ2-5
v_gene: TRBV4-3

CDR3aa: CASSQEVGAKNTEAFF
CDR3nt: TGCGCCAGCAGCCAAGAAGTAGGCGCTAAGAACACTGAAGCTTTCTTT
d_gene: NA
abundance: NA
j_gene: TRBJ1-1
v_gene: TRBV4-3

CDR3aa: CASSDGGGGYNEQFF
CDR3nt: TGTGCCAGCAGCGACGGTGGAGGGGGCTACAATGAGCAGTTCTTC
d_gene: NA
abundance: NA
j_gene: TRBJ2-1
v_gene: TRBV6-1

CDR3aa: CASGPRDRLVGELFF
CDR3nt: TGTGCTAGTGGTCCCAGGGACAGGTTGGTCGGGGAGCTGTTTTTT
d_gene: TRBD1
abundance: NA
j_gene: TRBJ2-2
v_gene: TRBV12-5

CDR3aa: CASSLVGASGANVLTF
CDR3nt: TGTGCCAGCAGCTTGGTAGGGGCCTCTGGGGCCAACGTCCTGACTTTC
d_gene: NA
abundance: NA
j_gene: TRBJ2-6
v_gene: TRBV5-5

CDR3aa: CASGLAGGRGTDTQYF
CDR3nt: TGCGCCAGTGGACTAGCGGGAGGGAGGGGCACAGATACGCAGTATTTT
d_gene: TRBD2
abundance: NA
j_gene: TRBJ2-3
v_gene: TRBV5-1

CDR3aa: CASMGGPNINTEAFF
CDR3nt: TGTGCCAGCATGGGTGGCCCAAACATAAACACTGAAGCTTTCTTT
d_gene: NA
abundance: NA
j_gene: TRBJ1-1
v_gene: TRBV25-1

CDR3aa: CASRDTGGGIYEQYF
CDR3nt: TGTGCCAGCAGGGACACAGGGGGCGGTATCTACGAGCAGTACTTC
d_gene: TRBD1
abundance: NA
j_gene: TRBJ2-7
v_gene: TRBV6-1

CDR3aa: CASSPGREPYEQYF
CDR3nt: TGTGCCAGCTCACCAGGGCGGGAGCCCTACGAGCAGTACTTC
d_gene: TRBD2
abundance: NA
j_gene: TRBJ2-7
v_gene: TRBV18

CDR3aa: CASSRQGADNNEQFF
CDR3nt: TGTGCCAGCAGTAGACAGGGGGCTGACAACAATGAGCAGTTCTTC
d_gene: TRBD1
abundance: NA
j_gene: TRBJ2-1
v_gene: TRBV7-3

CDR3aa: CASSTRTGWKGETQYF
CDR3nt: TGTGCCAGCAGCACCCGGACAGGTTGGAAGGGGGAGACCCAGTACTTC
d_gene: TRBD1
abundance: NA
j_gene: TRBJ2-5
v_gene: TRBV11-3

CDR3aa: CATSTWDRRYEQYF
CDR3nt: TGTGCCACCAGCACCTGGGACAGGCGATACGAGCAGTACTTC
d_gene: TRBD1
abundance: NA
j_gene: TRBJ2-7
v_gene: TRBV15

CDR3aa: CASRPGQAYQETQYF
CDR3nt: TGTGCCAGCAGACCCGGACAGGCATACCAAGAGACCCAGTACTTC
d_gene: TRBD1
abundance: NA
j_gene: TRBJ2-5
v_gene: TRBV27

CDR3aa: CASKSAGSPGYTF
CDR3nt: TGTGCCAGTAAATCCGCCGGCTCGCCGGGCTACACCTTC
d_gene: NA
abundance: NA
j_gene: TRBJ1-2
v_gene: TRBV19

CDR3aa: CASSLEGSYNQPQHF
CDR3nt: TGTGCCAGCAGCTTAGAGGGCAGCTACAATCAGCCCCAGCATTTT
d_gene: NA
abundance: once
j_gene: TRBJ1-5
v_gene: TRBV7-8

CDR3aa: CAWSPGEGPYYF
CDR3nt: TGTGCCTGGAGCCCCGGGGAGGGCCCCTATTATTTT
d_gene: NA
abundance: NA
j_gene: TRBJ1-3
v_gene: TRBV30

CDR3aa: CSVEGGFIGQAQAFF
CDR3nt: TGCAGCGTTGAAGGGGGGTTTATAGGACAAGCCCAAGCTTTCTTT
d_gene: NA
abundance: NA
j_gene: TRBJ1-1
v_gene: TRBV29-1

CDR3aa: CASSHGLGSYEQYF
CDR3nt: TGTGCCAGCAGCCACGGTTTGGGGAGCTACGAGCAGTACTTC
d_gene: NA
abundance: NA
j_gene: TRBJ2-7
v_gene: TRBV7-9

CDR3aa: CASSLRGGTSSYEQYF
CDR3nt: TGTGCCAGCAGCCTACGCGGTGGGACAAGCTCCTACGAGCAGTACTTC
d_gene: NA
abundance: NA
j_gene: TRBJ2-7
v_gene: TRBV7-8

CDR3aa: CASSEKGITYTDTQYF
CDR3nt: TGTGCCAGCAGTGAAAAGGGGATAACGTACACAGATACGCAGTATTTT
d_gene: NA
abundance: NA
j_gene: TRBJ2-3
v_gene: TRBV6-1

CDR3aa: CAPVGVSYEQYF
CDR3nt: TGTGCCCCCGTCGGGGTATCCTACGAGCAGTACTTC
d_gene: NA
abundance: NA
j_gene: TRBJ2-7
v_gene: TRBV6-1

CDR3aa: CSVERPRSASSYNEQFF
CDR3nt: TGCAGCGTTGAACGCCCCAGGAGCGCGAGCTCCTACAATGAGCAGTTCTTC
d_gene: NA
abundance: NA
j_gene: TRBJ2-1
v_gene: TRBV29-1

CDR3aa: CASSQTQGATTNEKLFF
CDR3nt: TGCGCCAGCAGCCAAACACAGGGGGCAACAACTAATGAAAAACTGTTTTTT
d_gene: TRBD1
abundance: few
j_gene: TRBJ1-4
v_gene: TRBV4-1

CDR3aa: CASSPDSNQPQHF
CDR3nt: TGTGCCAGTAGTCCGGACAGCAATCAGCCCCAGCATTTT
d_gene: NA
abundance: NA
j_gene: TRBJ1-5
v_gene: TRBV19

CDR3aa: CASSLSSGTGGFQPQHF
CDR3nt: TGTGCCAGCAGCCTAAGCTCCGGGACAGGGGGCTTTCAGCCCCAGCATTTT
d_gene: TRBD1
abundance: NA
j_gene: TRBJ1-5
v_gene: TRBV11-3

CDR3aa: CASSESYEQYF
CDR3nt: TGTGCCAGCTCAGAAAGCTACGAGCAGTACTTC
d_gene: NA
abundance: NA
j_gene: TRBJ2-7
v_gene: TRBV18

CDR3aa: CASRWSGAYEQYF
CDR3nt: TGTGCCAGCCGTTGGAGCGGGGCTTACGAGCAGTACTTC
d_gene: TRBD2
abundance: NA
j_gene: TRBJ2-7
v_gene: TRBV7-4

CDR3aa: CASSRASGTYEQYF
CDR3nt: TGTGCCAGCTCACGGGCTAGCGGGACCTACGAGCAGTACTTC
d_gene: TRBD2
abundance: NA
j_gene: TRBJ2-7
v_gene: TRBV18

CDR3aa: CASSFATQGGQYF
CDR3nt: TGCGCCAGCAGCTTTGCAACACAGGGGGGGCAGTACTTC
d_gene: TRBD1
abundance: NA
j_gene: TRBJ2-7
v_gene: TRBV5-1

CDR3aa: CASSVETSGTYEQYF
CDR3nt: TGTGCCAGCAGCGTCGAGACTAGCGGGACCTACGAGCAGTACTTC
d_gene: TRBD2
abundance: NA
j_gene: TRBJ2-7
v_gene: TRBV5-6

CDR3aa: CASGIQGVYGYTF
CDR3nt: TGTGCCAGCGGAATCCAAGGGGTCTATGGCTACACCTTC
d_gene: NA
abundance: few
j_gene: TRBJ1-2
v_gene: TRBV6-1

CDR3aa: CASTRSSQGGGYTF
CDR3nt: TGTGCCAGCACTAGGTCATCGCAAGGGGGTGGCTACACCTTC
d_gene: NA
abundance: NA
j_gene: TRBJ1-2
v_gene: TRBV2

CDR3aa: CASSSPGLAKKYF
CDR3nt: TGTGCCAGTAGTTCCCCGGGACTAGCGAAAAAGTACTTC
d_gene: TRBD2
abundance: NA
j_gene: TRBJ2-5
v_gene: TRBV19

CDR3aa: CASSLRLAGERNEQFF
CDR3nt: TGCGCCAGCAGCCTAAGACTAGCGGGAGAACGCAATGAGCAGTTCTTC
d_gene: TRBD2
abundance: NA
j_gene: TRBJ2-1
v_gene: TRBV5-1

CDR3aa: CASSFLGGAGVGGSTDTQYF
CDR3nt: TGTGCCAGCAGTTTCCTCGGTGGAGCGGGAGTGGGGGGGAGCACAGATACGCAGTATTTT
d_gene: TRBD2
abundance: NA
j_gene: TRBJ2-3
v_gene: TRBV27

CDR3aa: CASSRQRGARSSYNEQFF
CDR3nt: TGTGCCAGCAGCCGCCAAAGGGGTGCGAGGAGTTCCTACAATGAGCAGTTCTTC
d_gene: NA
abundance: NA
j_gene: TRBJ2-1
v_gene: TRBV27

CDR3aa: CASRGQGIWEQYF
CDR3nt: TGTGCCAGCCGGGGACAGGGGATTTGGGAGCAGTACTTC
d_gene: TRBD1
abundance: NA
j_gene: TRBJ2-7
v_gene: TRBV2

CDR3aa: CASSPSGTHGVGDEQYF
CDR3nt: TGTGCCAGCTCCCCGTCCGGGACACACGGGGTAGGGGACGAGCAGTACTTC
d_gene: NA
abundance: NA
j_gene: TRBJ2-7
v_gene: TRBV18

CDR3aa: CASLLRAGGNVWYF
CDR3nt: TGTGCCAGCCTCCTCCGGGCAGGGGGCAATGTGTGGTACTTC
d_gene: TRBD1
abundance: NA
j_gene: TRBJ2-7
v_gene: TRBV5-6